The clone carrying this T cell receptor (beta chain) was detected many times. The antigen remains undetermined. The record originates from a study of T cell repertoires in cytomegalovirus infection. Across the whole study: From public TCR beta signatures came an indication of both CMV infection and matching HLA type. Whole-study results and caveats: In two of eight donors, the top clonotype was HLA-C-restricted CMV-specific. People with CMV and the relevant HLA were identified by cumulative public TCR beta family frequency.

The junction had 7 bases not matched to a gene; V was cut back by 7 bases and J by 2 bases. The CDR3 extends over 15 amino acids. Via MiXCR, TCRdb re-called the reads, giving one row per CDR3 protein. The repertoire holds approximately 500,000 distinct CDR3 sequences, approximately 16% seen once, with 20% to 30% in the top ten. The TCR was taken from a human donor in good health (CMV status not recorded). Some clones in this sample may be carry-over from other donors' samples. Sample: CD8+ T cells from PBMCs. The gene calls are TRBV12-3 or TRBV12-4 and TRBJ2-1; 8 nucleotides line up with TRBD2. This CDR3 reads CASIPTSVPYNEQFF. The CDR3 DNA reads TGTGCCAGCATCCCGACTAGCGTTCCCTACAATGAGCAGTTCTTC.